This TCR beta chain originates from a study of shared clonotypes between healthy human individuals. V lost 4 bases to trimming and J lost 7 bases; unmatched junction nucleotides: 6. Germline loops: CDR1 SGHRS, CDR2 YFSETQ. The CDR3 contains 14 residues. Sequencing used immunoSEQ multiplex PCR; TCRdb keeps in-frame clones, though not all of them. Of around 1.4 million clones detected, less than 99% appear once; the ten largest clones hold 0.3% to 0.45%. This TCR derives from a young man in good health. Material for sequencing was naive CD4+ T cells sorted from blood. Described subset: CD45RA+ positively selected. The chain combines TRBV5-1 with TRBJ2-1; 9 bases agree with TRBD1. CDR3 DNA: TGCGCCAGCAGCCCGGGACAGGGCTGGAATGAGCAGTTCTTC. This encodes CASSPGQGWNEQFF.